The entry below gives a single T cell receptor (beta chain) sequence along with its context. The antigen remains unidentified. The sample comes from a study of graft-versus-host responses after intestinal transplantation. Study-level background: Anti-thymocyte globulin served as induction for all recipients, who then took tacrolimus and steroids for about 3 years. Study-level findings and limits: GvH clones detected in recipient marrow included some appearing first in ileum or blood. High graft-versus-host to host-versus-graft clonal ratios were seen in allografts of patients with graft-donor T cell macrochimerism.

Germline V lookup: CDR1 SGHTA, CDR2 FQGNSA. The CDR3 extends over 14 amino acids. The ends were cut back, 7 bases at V and 7 bases at J, with 19 bases in the middle. TCRdb keeps only in-frame clones here, not all; method: immunoSEQ multiplex PCR. The sample records over 65,000 clones, roughly 91% being singletons. This TCR derives from a human donor who received an intestinal transplant. The rearrangement uses TRBV7-2 and TRBJ1-1; D may be TRBD1 (5 bases). Sequenced here: unstimulated CD4+ T cells sorted from spleen or lymph node cells, sampled before intestinal transplant. This CDR3 is CASTLQGPGGEAFF. The CDR3 nucleotides read TGTGCCAGCACCCTCCAGGGCCCCGGGGGTGAAGCTTTCTTT.